The 18 T cell receptor beta chains given below trace back to one sample, sequenced in a study of T cell responses to AZD1222 COVID-19 vaccine. The data were produced by immunoSEQ multiplex PCR, yet TCRdb's version contains in-frame clones alone and is incomplete. The table includes roughly 150,000 clones, about 91% detected once. This material consisted of peripheral blood, taken on day 0 of AZD1222 vaccination. The receptor source for this set is an adult in good health.

This chain joins TRBV4-2 and TRBJ2-7; no clear D gene. V lost 0 bases, J lost 3 bases, and 12 bases lay in between. Germline V gives CDR1 LGHNA, CDR2 YNFKEQ. This CDR3 comprises 15 residues. CDR3 in amino acids: CASSQEHYSLYEQYF. The CDR3 nucleotides read TGTGCCAGCAGCCAAGAGCATTACAGCCTCTACGAGCAGTACTTC.

The chain couples TRBV11-2 to TRBJ1-1, with D possibly TRBD1 on 5 matching bases. Germline assignment: CDR1 SGHAT and CDR2 FQNNGV. The CDR3 covers 14 residues. Trimming took off 0 bases at V and 5 bases at J, with 10 bases between the two ends. As DNA, the CDR3 is TGTGCCAGCAGCTTAGATGGGGGTGGAACTGAAGCTTTCTTT. Translated: CASSLDGGGTEAFF.

This chain uses TRBV5-1 with TRBJ1-2, with a possible D match to TRBD1 (5 bases). Per germline, CDR1 SGHRS and CDR2 YFSETQ. Trimming shortened V by 0 bases and J by 7 bases, and 13 bases separated the two germline ends. The CDR3 covers 14 residues. The CDR3 loop reads CASSLDRMVGGYTF. CDR3 coding DNA: TGCGCCAGCAGCTTGGACAGGATGGTTGGTGGCTACACCTTC.

This rearrangement joins TRBV4-3 to TRBJ2-1; unclear D gene. Trimming cost V 1 base and J 7 bases, with 2 bases left between them. This CDR3 is 11 amino acids long. CDR1 is LGHNA, CDR2 YSLEER, per germline. The CDR3 sequence: CASSQANEQFF. CDR3 DNA: TGCGCCAGCAGCCAAGCTAATGAGCAGTTCTTC.

The rearrangement joins TRBV27 to TRBJ2-5, with a possible D match to TRBD1 (6 bases). This CDR3 is 16 amino acids long. Germline assignment: CDR1 MNHEY and CDR2 SMNVEV (reference sequence). V lost 3 bases, J lost 3 bases, and 17 bases lay in between. CDR3 amino acids: CASSFSAGQLKETQYF. In DNA, the CDR3 is TGTGCCAGCAGTTTCAGCGCCGGACAGCTCAAAGAGACCCAGTACTTC.

The V call is TRBV29-1, the J call TRBJ2-5, with D possibly TRBD1 on 6 matching bases. The CDR3 is 12 amino acids. Germline CDR1 is SQVTM and CDR2 is ANQGSEA. Trimming stripped 2 bases from V and 5 bases from J, with 9 bases between. CDR3 in DNA: TGCAGCGTTGAATGGCAGGGGGAGACCCAGTACTTC. It encodes CSVEWQGETQYF.

The chain joins TRBV21-1 to TRBJ2-7; the table assigns TRBD2, which was not confirmed against the DNA. TRBV21-1 is assigned pseudogene status. The CDR3 length is 14 residues. The DNA of the CDR3 is TGTGCCAGCAGCAAAGTTCGAGCCCGCTACGAGCAGTACTTC. It translates to CASSKVRARYEQYF.

The chain carries TRBV3-1 (or the pseudogene TRBV3-2) and TRBJ1-6; the match to TRBD1 covers 8 bases. The CDR3 loop spans 14 amino acids. Germline V lookup: CDR1 LGHDT, CDR2 YNNKEL (reference sequence). The V segment lost 4 bases and the J segment 9 bases; nucleotides outside the gene matches: 5. As DNA, the CDR3 is TGTGCCAGCAGCCGTGCAGGGGGCGGTTCACCCCTCCACTTT. Its protein product is CASSRAGGGSPLHF.

The gene calls are TRBV29-1 and TRBJ2-5; D remains ambiguous. Trimming stripped 1 base from V and 0 bases from J, with 6 bases between. Germline V lookup: CDR1 SQVTM, CDR2 ANQGSEA. The CDR3 is 13 amino acids. CDR3 in DNA: TGCAGCGTTGAAGTACGGCACCAAGAGACCCAGTACTTC. Amino acid sequence: CSVEVRHQETQYF.

This chain links TRBV12-5 with TRBJ1-2, with 7 bases matching TRBD1. This CDR3 has 15 amino acids. The germline V gene encodes CDR1 LGHNT and CDR2 FRNRAP. With 5 bases clipped from V and 5 bases from J, the junction kept 11 bases outside the gene matches. The CDR3 is CASGPGTDEAYGYTF. The CDR3 nucleotides read TGTGCTAGTGGTCCCGGGACAGATGAGGCGTATGGCTACACCTTC.

This clone has only a few counts. The CDR3 DNA follows: TGTGCCAGCAGTCCCTACAGGGGGCTTGGAGGCTACACCTTC. It is translated as CASSPYRGLGGYTF. The rearrangement links TRBV28 to TRBJ1-2; 9 bases map to TRBD1. Germline assignment: CDR1 MDHEN and CDR2 SYDVKM. V shed 5 bases, J shed 8 bases, and the junction held 9 bases outside the gene matches. The CDR3 is made up of 14 amino acids.

The genes are TRBV4-1 and TRBJ1-2; TRBD1 is a possible D gene (6 bases). Trimming left V 0 bases short and J 3 bases short, with 11 bases between. The CDR3 has 15 residues. Per germline, CDR1 MGHRA and CDR2 YSYEKL. The CDR3 reads CASSQDRGKDYGYTF. CDR3 DNA: TGCGCCAGCAGCCAAGACAGGGGAAAAGACTATGGCTACACCTTC.

The chain uses TRBV27 and TRBJ2-7, with D perhaps matching TRBD1 or TRBD2 (7 bases each). CDR1 is MNHEY, CDR2 SMNVEV, per germline (reference sequence). V gave up 6 bases and J gave up 3 bases, with 15 bases separating them. The CDR3 sequence is 14 residues long. CDR3 in amino acids: CASRAGQSFYEQYF. CDR3 DNA sequence: TGTGCCAGCAGAGCGGGACAGTCATTCTACGAGCAGTACTTC.

The rearrangement links TRBV19 to TRBJ1-6, with 9 bases lining up with TRBD1. Germline CDR1 LNHDA, CDR2 SQIVND (reference sequence). The J segment lost 9 bases and the V segment lost 7 bases, leaving 10 bases of the junction unmatched. The CDR3 has 15 residues. The CDR3 protein is CASTSRTGESSPLHF. CDR3 sequence (DNA): TGTGCCAGTACCTCGCGGACAGGGGAGAGTTCACCCCTCCACTTT.

J is TRBJ2-1 and V is TRBV7-9, with a weak D call TRBD2 (6 bases). CDR3 size: 14 residues. V lost 0 bases, J lost 4 bases, and 7 bases lay in between. Germline assignment: CDR1 SEHNR and CDR2 FQNEAQ (reference sequence). The CDR3 DNA follows: TGTGCCAGCAGCTTAGCGGGAGGTTACAATGAGCAGTTCTTC. Residues: CASSLAGGYNEQFF.

The chain uses TRBV30 and TRBJ2-2, with 9 bases matching TRBD2. CDR1 and CDR2 from the germline V gene are GTSNPN and SVGIG (reference sequence). J lost 5 bases, V lost 4 bases, and 8 bases had no gene match. This CDR3 comprises 15 residues. The CDR3 loop is CAWNILAGSTGELFF. CDR3 sequence (DNA): TGTGCCTGGAACATACTAGCGGGTAGTACCGGGGAGCTGTTTTTT.

J is TRBJ1-1 and V is TRBV4-3; the D gene is possibly TRBD1 (6 bases). Trimming left V 0 bases short and J 7 bases short, with 12 bases between. The CDR3 is 14 residues long. Germline V CDR1 and CDR2: LGHNA, YSLEER. For the CDR3, the DNA is TGCGCCAGCAGCCAAGATTGGGGGCAGGGTGAAGCTTTCTTT. This translates into CASSQDWGQGEAFF.

This chain uses TRBV5-1 with TRBJ1-2; 9 bases agree with TRBD1. V was clipped by 1 base and J by 2 bases; unmatched bases: 3. The CDR3 contains 15 residues. Germline V CDR1 and CDR2: SGHRS, YFSETQ. CDR3 in DNA: TGCGCCAGCAGCTTGTCTACAGGGGGCAACTATGGCTACACCTTC. Its translation is CASSLSTGGNYGYTF.